These 15 T cell receptor beta chains share one sample of origin, sequenced in a study of cytomegalovirus exposure and HLA in healthy donors. This table comes from immunoSEQ multiplex PCR, and its TCRdb copy is limited to in-frame clones, with some not included. This sample has 98,000 or so clones, with 70% to 90% found just once. Sequencing was done on a sample of PBMCs. Receptors originate from a young woman in good health and CMV-seronegative.

The chain has TRBV29-1 and TRBJ2-1, with D maybe TRBD1 (7 bases). V lost 4 bases to trimming and J lost 8 bases, with 24 bases between them. CDR1 SQVTM and CDR2 ANQGSEA come from the germline V gene. The CDR3 runs to 16 residues. The CDR3, as DNA: TGCAGCGTTGTTTTTAGACAGGGACTCGCTTGGGATGAGCAGTTCTTC. It translates to CSVVFRQGLAWDEQFF.

The chain recombines TRBV29-1 with TRBJ2-3; D may be TRBD1 (5 bases). Germline V gene data show CDR1 as SQVTM and CDR2 as ANQGSEA. The CDR3 is 13 residues long. V was pared by 2 bases and J by 2 bases, with 8 bases between. Here the CDR3 DNA reads TGCAGCGTTGAATCAGGGTTCACAGATACGCAGTATTTT. This translates into CSVESGFTDTQYF.

This clone was seen more than once but under ten times. The chain joins TRBV10-1 to TRBJ2-3, with 10 bases aligning to TRBD2. CDR3 length: 15 amino acids. CDR1 WNHNN and CDR2 SYGVQD come from the germline V gene (reference sequence). V was pared by 6 bases and J by 2 bases, with 5 bases of the junction left unmatched. The CDR3 DNA reads as TGCGCCAGCAGCTCCGGGACTAGCGACACAGATACGCAGTATTTT. This translates into CASSSGTSDTDTQYF.

This chain uses TRBV4-1 with TRBJ2-7, with 8 bases fitting TRBD1. The germline V gene has CDR1 MGHRA and CDR2 YSYEKL. The CDR3 sequence is 15 residues long. Germline trimming cut 4 bases from V and 4 bases from J; bases unmatched to any gene: 9. CDR3 amino acids: CASSLLGQGRYEQYF. CDR3 nucleotides: TGCGCCAGCAGCCTCCTAGGACAGGGAAGGTACGAGCAGTACTTC.

The rearrangement links TRBV4-1 to TRBJ2-3; the D is unclear. This CDR3 has 16 amino acids. Germline lookup yields CDR1 MGHRA and CDR2 YSYEKL. V lost 0 bases and J lost 2, with 12 bases in between. CDR3 sequence (DNA): TGCGCCAGCAGCCAAGATCAAGACAAGCTCACAGATACGCAGTATTTT. It translates to CASSQDQDKLTDTQYF.

The V and J genes are TRBV5-5 and TRBJ2-3; 7 bases line up with TRBD2. V dropped 0 bases and J dropped 4; count of bases not matched to a gene: 5. The CDR3 runs to 15 residues. Germline CDR1 SGHKS, CDR2 YYEKEE (reference sequence). DNA for the CDR3: TGTGCCAGCAGCTTGGGCGGGGGAGGGGCAGATACGCAGTATTTT. Amino acids: CASSLGGGGADTQYF.

V and J are TRBV27 and TRBJ2-3; TRBD1 matches 8 bases. Germline values: CDR1 MNHEY, CDR2 SMNVEV (reference sequence). The CDR3 runs 14 residues. After removal of 8 bases from V and 4 bases from J, the junction contained 8 bases not matched to a gene. DNA for the CDR3: TGTGCCAGCGCGGACAGGGTCCCCCCAGATACGCAGTATTTT. Translation: CASADRVPPDTQYF.

The rearrangement joins TRBV2 to TRBJ2-3, with 11 bases lining up with TRBD2. Germline values: CDR1 SNHLY, CDR2 FYNNEI. Trimming at V came to 7 bases and at J to 2 bases, leaving 14 bases not matched to a gene. This CDR3 is built from 18 residues. The CDR3, as DNA: TGTGCCAGCACCCCTGACCTAGCGGGGGGACACATCACAGATACGCAGTATTTT. This encodes CASTPDLAGGHITDTQYF.

This chain connects TRBV27 to TRBJ1-5, with D unclear. V shed 4 bases and J shed 5 bases, with 18 bases lying between them. Germline loops: CDR1 MNHEY, CDR2 SMNVEV (reference sequence). The CDR3 consists of 16 residues. The CDR3 bases are TGTGCCAGCAGTTCCCACCCGACACCTCTATATCAGCCCCAGCATTTT. As protein: CASSSHPTPLYQPQHF.

The chain combines TRBV27 with TRBJ1-6, with 8 bases lining up with TRBD1. The CDR3 is 14 residues long. V gave up 6 bases and J gave up 10 bases; unmatched junction bases: 8. Germline loops: CDR1 MNHEY, CDR2 SMNVEV (reference sequence). In DNA form, the CDR3 reads TGTGCCAGCAGACCCGGACAGGGCAGCTCACCCCTCCACTTT. This sequence encodes CASRPGQGSSPLHF.

V gene TRBV9 combines with J gene TRBJ2-1; the D gene is possibly TRBD1 (5 bases). CDR3 size: 17 residues. Trimming stripped 4 bases from V and 4 bases from J, with 21 bases between. Germline assignment: CDR1 SGDLS and CDR2 YYNGEE. The CDR3 bases are TGTGCCAGCAGCACCCCTAGAATCGGAGACAGATACAATGAGCAGTTCTTC. It encodes CASSTPRIGDRYNEQFF.

V and J are TRBV14 and TRBJ2-5; TRBD2 aligns across 9 bases. V trimming: 1 base; J trimming: 1 base; junction bases outside the gene matches: 4. The CDR3 contains 16 residues. The germline gives CDR1 SGHDN, CDR2 FVKESK. In nucleotides, the CDR3 is TGTGCCAGCAGCCAAGGCGGGACTAGCCCCCAAGAGACCCAGTACTTC. This codes for CASSQGGTSPQETQYF.

The chain joins TRBV4-1 to TRBJ1-5; D is uncertain. Trimming stripped 1 base from V and 12 bases from J, with 13 bases between. Germline V lookup: CDR1 MGHRA, CDR2 YSYEKL. This CDR3 comprises 13 residues. The CDR3 region is CASSQGAGGSQHF. As DNA, the CDR3 is TGCGCCAGCAGCCAAGGGGCGGGCGGCAGCCAGCATTTT.

This chain links TRBV29-1 with TRBJ1-4; D is uncertain. Germline V gene data show CDR1 as SQVTM and CDR2 as ANQGSEA. This CDR3 contains 12 residues. V dropped 6 bases and J dropped 3 bases, with 8 bases sitting between them. The CDR3 bases are TGCAGCGTCGGGAGACCTAATGAAAAACTGTTTTTT. Amino acid sequence: CSVGRPNEKLFF.

The rearrangement joins TRBV14 to TRBJ1-1; tentatively, D is TRBD1 (5 bases). This CDR3 comprises 13 residues. Germline V gene data show CDR1 as SGHDN and CDR2 as FVKESK. The V gene lost 3 bases and the J gene lost 5 bases, with 10 bases spanning the gap. This CDR3 is CASSHQGGTEAFF. The DNA of the CDR3 is TGTGCCAGCAGCCACCAGGGAGGGACTGAAGCTTTCTTT.